The rows below give T cell receptor beta chains drawn from one sample of a study of T cells in Graves' hyperthyroidism and ophthalmopathy. TCRdb re-called the multiplex PCR reads with MiXCR, one entry per CDR3 protein. The table lists roughly 350,000 distinct CDR3 sequences, more than 12% of them singletons. The sample consisted of blood. The receptors here all came from a woman aged 25 to 39 with Graves' ophthalmopathy. Both conserved end residues are part of each CDR3. The D gene is left open where the match is weak. Size tells how often a clone was seen (once, few, many) or the class of an expanded clone, and some rows leave it out.

D gene	V gene	J gene	clone size	CDR3 DNA	CDR3 protein
-	TRBV14	TRBJ2-1	few	TGTGCCAGCAGCAGAGGAGGGGCCAATGAGCAGTTCTTC	CASSRGGANEQFF
TRBD1	TRBV7-9	TRBJ1-6	-	TGTGCCAGCAGCTTAGCCCAGGGGGGCTATAATTCACCCCTCCACTTT	CASSLAQGGYNSPLHF
-	TRBV7-9	TRBJ2-3	-	TGTGCCAGCAGCCAAGAGAAGGGGACAGATACGCAGTATTTT	CASSQEKGTDTQYF
TRBD2	TRBV24-1	TRBJ2-1	many	TGTGCCACCAGTGAATCGGGACTAGCGGGGATCTACAATGAGCAGTTCTTC	CATSESGLAGIYNEQFF
-	TRBV27	TRBJ1-3	-	TGTGCCAGCAGTCTGAGGGGTACCGGAAACACCATATATTTT	CASSLRGTGNTIYF
TRBD1	TRBV15	TRBJ2-3	-	TGTGCCACCAGCAGGGCACGGGACAGGGAATTTAATACGCAGTATTTT	CATSRARDREFNTQYF
TRBD1	TRBV28	TRBJ1-1	many	TGTGCCAGCAGTCTCGACAGGGGGCGAACTGAAGCTTTCTTT	CASSLDRGRTEAFF
TRBD1	TRBV20-1	TRBJ1-5	many	TGCAGTGCTAGAGACAAGGGACAGGGAGGGGCGGGCAATCAGCCCCAGCATTTT	CSARDKGQGGAGNQPQHF
-	TRBV9	TRBJ1-2	-	TGTGCCAGCAGCGCCGAGTCGACCTCATATGGCTACACCTTC	CASSAESTSYGYTF
-	TRBV5-1	TRBJ2-1	many	TGCGCCAGCAGCTTGGAAGCTTACAATGAGCAGTTCTTC	CASSLEAYNEQFF
TRBD1	TRBV24-1	TRBJ1-2	many	TGTGCCACCAGTGATTCGGACAGGGACGGTGGCTACACCTTC	CATSDSDRDGGYTF
-	TRBV6-1	TRBJ2-5	many	TGTGCCAGCGGATGGGACAACCAAGAGACCCAGTACTTC	CASGWDNQETQYF
-	TRBV27	TRBJ2-3	few	TGTGCCAGCACCACAACAGGGTTAGATACGCAGTATTTT	CASTTTGLDTQYF
-	TRBV20-1	TRBJ1-5	many	TGCAGTGCTAGAGATCCAAGGAGCAATCAGCCCCAGCATTTT	CSARDPRSNQPQHF
TRBD1	TRBV19	TRBJ1-1	-	TGTGCCAGTATGTCTGGGACAGGGCTTTTCTTT	CASMSGTGLFF
-	TRBV9	TRBJ2-5	many	TGTGCCAGCAGCGTAGACCTCCAAGAGACCCAGTACTTC	CASSVDLQETQYF
-	TRBV6-1	TRBJ2-7	-	TGTGCCAGCACCCCAAAAAGACAGCTAGCCTACGAGCAGTACTTC	CASTPKRQLAYEQYF
-	TRBV28	TRBJ1-1	many	TGTGCCAGCCTTCGGGGGGTGGTCACTGAAGCTTTCTTT	CASLRGVVTEAFF
-	TRBV28	TRBJ2-6	-	TGTGCCAGCAATTGGGCCCGGGGGCCTGGGGCCAACGTCCTGACTTTC	CASNWARGPGANVLTF
-	TRBV18	TRBJ2-7	many	TGTGCCAGCTCGCGAGGGAGTCCCCGGGCCCACGAGCAGTACTTC	CASSRGSPRAHEQYF
-	TRBV19	TRBJ1-5	-	TGTGCCAGTAGTAACTCCAGGTCCCAGCCCCAGCATTTT	CASSNSRSQPQHF
-	TRBV28	TRBJ1-4	many	TGTGCCAGCAGTTTTCCCTGGACAGCAACTAATGAAAAACTGTTTTTT	CASSFPWTATNEKLFF
-	TRBV6-1	TRBJ1-5	many	TGTGCCAGCAGTGAAGCGGGGGGAGCGGATCAGCCCCAGCATTTT	CASSEAGGADQPQHF
TRBD2	TRBV15	TRBJ2-3	-	TGTGCCACCAGCAGCTTCTTAGCGGGGAGCACAGATACGCAGTATTTT	CATSSFLAGSTDTQYF
-	TRBV27	TRBJ1-4	few	TGTGCCAGTCAACAGGGACCGGCAACTAATGAAAAACTGTTTTTT	CASQQGPATNEKLFF
-	TRBV19	TRBJ2-7	few	TGTGCCAGTAGTACACCGGGACTCAGCTTATACGAGCAGTACTTC	CASSTPGLSLYEQYF
-	TRBV28	TRBJ1-5	many	TGTGCCAGCAGTTTCATGACAGATACTCAGCCCCAGCATTTT	CASSFMTDTQPQHF
TRBD2	TRBV6-5	TRBJ2-1	many	TGTGCCAGCAGTTATAGCGGGGGGGCTGGCAATGAGCAGTTCTTC	CASSYSGGAGNEQFF
TRBD1	TRBV19	TRBJ1-5	few	TGTGCCAGTAGTATTGAACAGGGGGATCAGCCCCAGCATTTT	CASSIEQGDQPQHF
TRBD1	TRBV5-4	TRBJ2-5	many	TGTGCCAGCAGCAGGGACAGGGGCTATCAAGAGACCCAGTACTTC	CASSRDRGYQETQYF
-	TRBV19	TRBJ2-5	-	TGTGCCAGTAGTACAAAACAGGGCTCGGGGACCCAGTACTTC	CASSTKQGSGTQYF
-	TRBV3-1	TRBJ1-3	many	TGTGCCAGCAGCCCCAAACAGGGCGGTGGATATGGAAACACCATATATTTT	CASSPKQGGGYGNTIYF
TRBD2	TRBV7-6	TRBJ2-7	many	TGTGCCAGCAGCTTAGCGGCGTTAGCGGGGCACCCCTACGAGCAGTACTTC	CASSLAALAGHPYEQYF
-	TRBV10-2	TRBJ1-1	-	TGCGCCAGCAGTGAGGGCCAGGGGCTCGACACTGAAGCTTTCTTT	CASSEGQGLDTEAFF
-	TRBV6-1	TRBJ2-7	many	TGTGCCAGCAGCCGCCGGGACCACCACGAGCAGTACTTC	CASSRRDHHEQYF
TRBD2	TRBV6-1	TRBJ2-3	many	TGTGCCAGCAGTGTGATAGCGGGGGGAGCAGATACGCAGTATTTT	CASSVIAGGADTQYF
-	TRBV27	TRBJ1-6	-	TGTGCCAGCAGAGAAGCGACAGGTTCGGTCAGAAGTAATTCACCCCTCCACTTT	CASREATGSVRSNSPLHF
-	TRBV13	TRBJ1-1	many	TGTGCCAGCAGCTTTGAAGGGGCCCGGAAAGCTTTCTTT	CASSFEGARKAFF
-	TRBV20-1	TRBJ1-2	many	TGCAGTGCAGCTACGGGGCTGAGCTATGGCTACACCTTC	CSAATGLSYGYTF
-	TRBV20-1	TRBJ2-1	-	TGCAGTGCTAGAGGGACAGAAACCTACAATGAGCAGTTCTTC	CSARGTETYNEQFF
TRBD1	TRBV4-1	TRBJ1-4	-	TGCGCCAGCAGCCAAGGCGGACAGGGCGCTGAAAAACTGTTTTTT	CASSQGGQGAEKLFF
-	TRBV28	TRBJ1-5	many	TGTGCCAGCATTTCCGGGACAACCAGCAATCAGCCCCAGCATTTT	CASISGTTSNQPQHF
-	TRBV2	TRBJ1-5	many	TGTGCCAGCACCCCGACGGGGGGCGGAAATCAGCCCCAGCATTTT	CASTPTGGGNQPQHF
-	TRBV20-1	TRBJ1-5	many	TGCAGTGCCGGGGGCAGGAGAGATCAGCCCCAGCATTTT	CSAGGRRDQPQHF
-	TRBV11-2	TRBJ1-3	many	TGTGCCAGCAGCTTAGGCGCCTACCCTGGAAACACCATATATTTT	CASSLGAYPGNTIYF
-	TRBV7-9	TRBJ2-1	few	TGTGCCAGCAGCTTAGTATTACGGTTGTCCTACAATGAGCAGTTCTTC	CASSLVLRLSYNEQFF
-	TRBV20-1	TRBJ2-5	once	TGCAGTGCTAGAGAGCGGCGGCTTAGGGAGACCCAGTACTTC	CSARERRLRETQYF
-	TRBV29-1	TRBJ1-3	-	TGCAGCGTTGTGGTTAAATCTGGAAACACCATATATTTT	CSVVVKSGNTIYF
TRBD1	TRBV27	TRBJ2-7	many	TGTGCCAGCAGCCAAAAAGTACAGGGGGTCCACGAGCAGTACTTC	CASSQKVQGVHEQYF
-	TRBV2	TRBJ2-7	-	TGTGCCAGCAAAGACACCGCCTCCTACGAGCAGTACTTC	CASKDTASYEQYF
TRBD1	TRBV7-9	TRBJ2-7	many	TGTGCCAGCAGTTCGACAGGGGGAAACGAGCAGTACTTC	CASSSTGGNEQYF
-	TRBV29-1	TRBJ2-1	many	TGCAGCGTTGAATGGGGTCTGGGTGAGCAGTTCTTC	CSVEWGLGEQFF